This T cell receptor beta chain was identified in a study of glioma-infiltrating T cells after dendritic cell vaccination. Whole-study findings and limits: The cohort had few patients with full blood and tumor sets.

Note on this clone: Its antigen is as yet unknown.

Documented time point: after dendritic cell vaccination, including at tumor progression/relapse. The PCR used 60 V beta and 13 J beta primers. The method was immunoSEQ multiplex PCR; TCRdb's version includes in-frame clones alone and lacks a portion of them. The sample has about 94,000 clones, approximately 80% seen once. Germline CDR1 reads SGHVS; CDR2 reads FQNEAQ. The CDR3 contains 15 residues. V gave up 4 bases and J gave up 11 bases, with 21 bases separating them. The material was blood, obtained after dendritic cell vaccination. This clonotype was sampled from a human donor with glioblastoma. The chain uses TRBV7-8 and TRBJ1-5, with TRBD1 as a possible D gene (5 bases). Written as DNA, the CDR3 is TGTGCCAGCAGCTGGGACTTCCAGGGAGTATCTGCCCAGCATTTT. It translates to CASSWDFQGVSAQHF.